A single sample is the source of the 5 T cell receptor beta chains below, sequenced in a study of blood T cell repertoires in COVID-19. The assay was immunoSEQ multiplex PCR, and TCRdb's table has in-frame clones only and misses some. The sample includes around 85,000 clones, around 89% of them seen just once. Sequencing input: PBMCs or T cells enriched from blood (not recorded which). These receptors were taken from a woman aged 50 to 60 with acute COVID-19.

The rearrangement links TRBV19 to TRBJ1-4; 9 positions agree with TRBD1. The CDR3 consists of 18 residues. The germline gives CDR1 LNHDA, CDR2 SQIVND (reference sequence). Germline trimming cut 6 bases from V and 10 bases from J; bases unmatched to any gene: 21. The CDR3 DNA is TGTGCCAGTAGGGAGGGACAGGGAGCTTCCCGTCCGATCGGAAAACTGTTTTTT. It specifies CASREGQGASRPIGKLFF.

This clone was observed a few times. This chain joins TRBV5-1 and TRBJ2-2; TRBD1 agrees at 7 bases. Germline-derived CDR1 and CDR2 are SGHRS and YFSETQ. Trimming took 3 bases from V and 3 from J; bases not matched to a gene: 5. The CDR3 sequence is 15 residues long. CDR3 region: CASSSQQGYTGELFF. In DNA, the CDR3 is TGCGCCAGCAGCTCTCAACAGGGGTACACCGGGGAGCTGTTTTTT.

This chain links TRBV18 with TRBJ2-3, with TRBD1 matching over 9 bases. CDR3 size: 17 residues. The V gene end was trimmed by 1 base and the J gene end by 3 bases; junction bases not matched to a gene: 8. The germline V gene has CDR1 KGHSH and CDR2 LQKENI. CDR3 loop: CASSPQTGGLKTDTQYF. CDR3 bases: TGTGCCAGCTCACCACAAACAGGGGGCCTAAAGACAGATACGCAGTATTTT. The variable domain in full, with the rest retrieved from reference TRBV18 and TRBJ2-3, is NAGVMQNPRHLVRRRGQEARLRCSPMKGHSHVYWYRQLPEEGLKFMVYLQKENIIDESGMPKERFSAEFPKEGPSILRIQQVVRGDSAAYFCASSPQTGGLKTDTQYFGPGTRLTVL.

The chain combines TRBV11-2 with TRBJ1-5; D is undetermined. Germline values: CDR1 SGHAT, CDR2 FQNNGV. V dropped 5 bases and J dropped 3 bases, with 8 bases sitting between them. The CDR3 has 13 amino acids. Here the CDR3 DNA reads TGTGCCAGCAGCATATCGTACAATCAGCCCCAGCATTTT. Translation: CASSISYNQPQHF. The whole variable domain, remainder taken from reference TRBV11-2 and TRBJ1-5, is EAGVAQSPRYKIIEKRQSVAFWCNPISGHATLYWYQQILGQGPKLLIQFQNNGVVDDSQLPKDRFSAERLKGVDSTLKIQPAKLEDSAVYLCASSISYNQPQHFGDGTRLSIL.

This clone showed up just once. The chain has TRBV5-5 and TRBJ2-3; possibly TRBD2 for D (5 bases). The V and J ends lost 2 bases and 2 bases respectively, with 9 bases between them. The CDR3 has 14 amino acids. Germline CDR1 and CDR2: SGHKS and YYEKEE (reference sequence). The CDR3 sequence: CASSFAGNTDTQYF. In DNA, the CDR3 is TGTGCCAGCAGCTTTGCGGGTAACACAGATACGCAGTATTTT.